This T cell receptor beta chain was sequenced in a study of T cells in Graves' hyperthyroidism and ophthalmopathy. Orbital computed tomography, thyroid ultrasound, serum thyroxine and TRAb, and clinical symptoms together informed the diagnoses. V shed 4 bases and J 3 bases; nucleotides not matched to a gene: 14. This CDR3 region has 18 residues. Regarding this clonotype: Its specificity is unknown.

Study results and limitations: Before onset, by a median of approximately 6.8 months, the model predicted ophthalmopathy.

TCR beta CDR3 regions were amplified from RNA. An initial round of RT-PCR targeting the TCR CDR3 relied on the HTBI primer set. TCRdb used MiXCR to reprocess the multiplex PCR reads, holding one entry per CDR3 protein. Altogether around 300,000 distinct CDR3 sequences are present, approximately 13% being singletons, with the ten largest covering approximately 23%. This clonotype was sampled from a woman aged 25-40 years with Graves' hyperthyroidism. Source material: blood. The rearrangement joins TRBV12-3 or TRBV12-4 to TRBJ2-2, with 7 bases aligning to TRBD1. The CDR3 nucleotides read TGTGCCAGCAGTTCCCTATATCCTACAGGGGCAGACACCGGGGAGCTGTTTTTT. As protein: CASSSLYPTGADTGELFF.